The rows below give T cell receptor beta chains drawn from one sample of a study of response to subunit inactivated influenza vaccine. A single record per CDR3 protein comes from TCRdb applying MiXCR to the RT-PCR reads. There are approximately 480,000 distinct CDR3 sequences in the sample; approximately 9.9% occur only once, and 9.5% to 15% lies in the top ten. The specimen comprised PBMCs from blood, sampled 40 to 50 days after vaccination. The receptors come from a man aged 50 to 59 who received an inactivated influenza vaccine. The CDR3 runs from the conserved cysteine through the conserved F or W. A D gene is named only where the DNA matches it firmly. Part of the rows lack a size; the others show once, few, many or a class for expanded clones.

size,V,length,J,D,CDR3,DNA
many,TRBV20-1,13,TRBJ1-1,NA,CSAVIGEGTEAFF,TGCAGTGCCGTAATAGGGGAGGGCACTGAAGCTTTCTTT
NA,TRBV12-3/TRBV12-4,15,TRBJ2-3,NA,CASSLRRPKVDTQYF,TGTGCCAGCAGTTTAAGGAGACCGAAGGTAGATACGCAGTATTTT
few,TRBV7-2,17,TRBJ1-6,NA,CASSYTGTTRGNSPLHF,TGTGCCAGCAGCTATACCGGGACCACCAGAGGGAATTCACCCCTCCACTTT
NA,TRBV12-3/TRBV12-4,11,TRBJ1-2,NA,CASSSRRKYTF,TGTGCCAGCAGTTCTAGGCGGAAGTACACCTTC
few,TRBV7-2,13,TRBJ1-2,NA,CASSLAVVAGYTF,TGTGCCAGCAGCTTAGCAGTTGTCGCTGGCTACACCTTC
few,TRBV7-9,16,TRBJ2-1,TRBD2,CASSWARGGFDNEQFF,TGTGCCAGCAGCTGGGCGCGCGGGGGTTTTGACAATGAGCAGTTCTTC
NA,TRBV29-1,16,TRBJ2-1,TRBD2,CSVTGLAGGPYNEQFF,TGCAGCGTTACGGGACTAGCGGGAGGTCCCTACAATGAGCAGTTCTTC
NA,TRBV30,14,TRBJ2-6,NA,CAWSGSSGANVLTF,TGTGCCTGGAGTGGGAGTTCTGGGGCCAACGTCCTGACTTTC
few,TRBV15,15,TRBJ2-7,TRBD1,CATSRGQGFAYEQYF,TGTGCCACCAGCAGGGGACAGGGGTTCGCCTACGAGCAGTACTTC
few,TRBV7-9,17,TRBJ1-4,NA,CASSSPPGAALNEKLFF,TGTGCCAGCAGCTCCCCCCCCGGGGCGGCCCTAAATGAAAAACTGTTTTTT
NA,TRBV7-2,15,TRBJ2-1,NA,CASREGRFSTYEQFF,TGTGCCAGCAGGGAGGGCCGTTTCAGTACTTATGAGCAGTTCTTC
NA,TRBV29-1,15,TRBJ2-7,NA,CSVEEGRGAPYEQYF,TGCAGCGTTGAAGAAGGCAGGGGAGCCCCCTACGAGCAGTACTTC
few,TRBV5-1,15,TRBJ2-2,TRBD1,CASSIDRGWTGELFF,TGCGCCAGCAGCATAGACAGGGGATGGACCGGGGAGCTGTTTTTT
few,TRBV20-1,13,TRBJ1-3,NA,CSARVPHSNTIYF,TGCAGTGCTAGAGTGCCCCACTCGAACACCATATATTTT
few,TRBV4-3,15,TRBJ2-2,NA,CASSPGLSNTGELFF,TGCGCCAGCAGCCCCGGACTATCGAACACCGGGGAGCTGTTTTTT
few,TRBV12-3/TRBV12-4,14,TRBJ1-2,NA,CASSPAGAGGGYTF,TGTGCCAGCAGTCCGGCGGGGGCCGGGGGTGGCTACACCTTC
NA,TRBV12-3/TRBV12-4,16,TRBJ2-2,TRBD1,CASSLGTGINAGELFF,TGTGCCAGCAGTTTAGGGACAGGGATTAACGCCGGGGAGCTGTTTTTT
NA,TRBV7-3,14,TRBJ2-5,NA,CASSLFGRQETQYF,TGTGCCAGCAGCTTATTTGGCAGGCAAGAGACCCAGTACTTC
once,TRBV12-3/TRBV12-4,17,TRBJ2-3,TRBD2,CASSVGTSGGVSATQYF,TGTGCCAGCAGTGTAGGGACTAGCGGGGGAGTATCGGCTACGCAGTATTTT
NA,TRBV27,13,TRBJ2-7,NA,CASRLRNSYEQYF,TGTGCCAGCAGATTAAGGAATTCCTACGAGCAGTACTTC
few,TRBV7-9,16,TRBJ2-7,NA,CASSLEVGLLSGEQYF,TGTGCCAGCAGCTTAGAAGTTGGCCTACTATCCGGGGAGCAGTACTTC
many,TRBV20-1,16,TRBJ2-2,NA,CSARVRGKKNTGELFF,TGCAGTGCTAGAGTAAGAGGGAAAAAGAACACCGGGGAGCTGTTTTTT
few,TRBV7-9,15,TRBJ2-7,TRBD1,CASSPRDRGVGEQYF,TGTGCCAGCAGCCCCCGGGACAGGGGAGTAGGAGAGCAGTACTTC
many,TRBV5-5,15,TRBJ2-7,NA,CASSGLEGRTYEQYF,TGTGCCAGCAGCGGCTTGGAGGGGCGGACCTACGAGCAGTACTTC
NA,TRBV7-2,14,TRBJ2-1,TRBD2,CASSSTSTGDEQFF,TGTGCCAGCAGCTCGACTAGCACGGGGGATGAGCAGTTCTTC
NA,TRBV20-1,13,TRBJ1-2,NA,CSADRRANYGYTF,TGCAGTGCTGACAGAAGAGCTAACTATGGCTACACCTTC
NA,TRBV28,14,TRBJ2-5,TRBD2,CASSLIAGEETQYF,TGTGCCAGCAGTCTCATAGCGGGGGAAGAGACCCAGTACTTC
NA,TRBV29-1,15,TRBJ2-7,NA,CSVDQGRGFSYEQYF,TGCAGCGTTGATCAAGGACGGGGATTTTCCTACGAGCAGTACTTC
few,TRBV14,16,TRBJ2-3,NA,CASSQRGRADTDTQYF,TGTGCCAGCAGCCAGAGAGGCAGGGCAGACACAGATACGCAGTATTTT
many,TRBV29-1,15,TRBJ2-2,TRBD2,CSVVLAGAGTGELFF,TGCAGCGTTGTCCTAGCGGGAGCGGGCACCGGGGAGCTGTTTTTT
few,TRBV29-1,14,TRBJ1-4,TRBD1,CSVQTGGVGEKLFF,TGCAGCGTACAAACAGGGGGAGTCGGTGAAAAACTGTTTTTT
few,TRBV27,14,TRBJ2-7,TRBD1,CASRWGQGAYEQYF,TGTGCCAGCAGATGGGGACAGGGGGCCTACGAGCAGTACTTC
NA,TRBV20-1,17,TRBJ2-5,NA,CSARVAGANTARETQYF,TGCAGTGCTAGAGTTGCGGGGGCGAATACCGCCAGGGAGACCCAGTACTTC
NA,TRBV20-1,15,TRBJ2-7,NA,CSGANPGTAHYEQYF,TGCAGTGGCGCCAACCCCGGGACGGCTCACTACGAGCAGTACTTC
few,TRBV20-1,14,TRBJ2-5,NA,CSAFYPRGQETQYF,TGCAGTGCTTTTTACCCGAGGGGGCAAGAGACCCAGTACTTC
few,TRBV7-2,14,TRBJ2-7,NA,CASSLSLAVYEQYF,TGTGCCAGCAGCTTAAGTCTAGCTGTGTACGAGCAGTACTTC
many,TRBV5-1,13,TRBJ2-5,NA,CASSLDGRETQYF,TGCGCCAGCAGCTTGGATGGGAGGGAGACCCAGTACTTC
NA,TRBV4-1,16,TRBJ2-1,TRBD2,CASSQGVAGAYNEQFF,TGCGCCAGCAGCCAAGGGGTAGCGGGGGCCTACAATGAGCAGTTCTTC
many,TRBV4-1,14,TRBJ2-5,NA,CASSQDVQQETQYF,TGCGCCAGCAGCCAAGACGTGCAACAAGAGACCCAGTACTTC
NA,TRBV21-1,21,TRBJ2-1,NA,CASSKERPGVLGLASYNEQFF,TGTGCCAGCAGCAAAGAGCGCCCAGGAGTCCTAGGACTAGCTTCCTACAATGAGCAGTTCTTC
few,TRBV11-3,16,TRBJ2-3,TRBD2,CASSYGAGGRSDTQYF,TGTGCCAGCAGCTACGGGGCGGGGGGGAGATCAGATACGCAGTATTTT
few,TRBV20-1,16,TRBJ2-2,TRBD1,CSAFEGGTGVTGELFF,TGCAGTGCCTTCGAAGGAGGGACAGGGGTCACCGGGGAGCTGTTTTTT
NA,TRBV6-5,15,TRBJ2-1,TRBD2,CASSYRASGPNEQFF,TGTGCCAGCAGTTACCGGGCTAGCGGGCCCAATGAGCAGTTCTTC
many,TRBV12-3/TRBV12-4,15,TRBJ1-5,NA,CASSLGVDSNQPQHF,TGTGCCAGCAGCCTCGGGGTTGATAGCAATCAGCCCCAGCATTTT
few,TRBV20-1,16,TRBJ2-1,NA,CSAIAIAIGQSNEQFF,TGCAGTGCCATAGCAATCGCCATAGGACAGTCCAACGAGCAGTTCTTC
many,TRBV6-2/TRBV6-3,15,TRBJ2-1,TRBD1,CASSYNRGLSNEQFF,TGTGCCAGCAGTTACAACAGGGGGCTGAGCAATGAGCAGTTCTTC
few,TRBV25-1,16,TRBJ2-1,TRBD2,CASSVRGGSNYNEQFF,TGTGCCAGCAGTGTAAGGGGCGGGAGTAACTACAATGAGCAGTTCTTC